Presented here are 10 T cell receptor beta chains from one specimen sequenced in a study of blood T cell repertoires in COVID-19. The table came from immunoSEQ multiplex PCR; TCRdb's copy has only in-frame clones and leaves some out. The sample lists fewer than 250,000 clones; about 82% were seen once. Sequenced: PBMCs or T cells enriched from blood (not recorded which). Source of these receptors: a woman aged 45-60 years with acute COVID-19.

The gene calls are TRBV3-1 (or the pseudogene TRBV3-2) and TRBJ1-6, with D tentatively TRBD1 (5 bases). The CDR3 runs 12 residues. Germline V gene sequence: CDR1 LGHDT, CDR2 YNNKEL (reference sequence). Trimming removed 5 bases at V and 13 bases at J, with 12 bases between. The CDR3 region is CASSDRRPPLHF. As DNA, the CDR3 is TGTGCCAGCAGCGACAGACGTCCTCCCCTCCACTTT.

The rearrangement uses TRBV18 and TRBJ1-2; D is possibly TRBD1 (6 bases). CDR1 and CDR2 from the germline V gene are KGHSH and LQKENI. V lost 0 bases, J lost 8 bases, and 28 bases lay in between. This CDR3 is built from 19 residues. CDR3 in amino acids: CASSPPARNRASVQGGYTF. The CDR3 DNA is TGTGCCAGCTCACCACCGGCCCGGAACAGGGCAAGTGTTCAGGGGGGCTACACCTTC. The full variable domain, in which reference TRBV18 and TRBJ1-2 provide the parts outside the CDR3, is NAGVMQNPRHLVRRRGQEARLRCSPMKGHSHVYWYRQLPEEGLKFMVYLQKENIIDESGMPKERFSAEFPKEGPSILRIQQVVRGDSAAYFCASSPPARNRASVQGGYTFGSGTRLTVV.

The V and J genes are TRBV5-4 and TRBJ1-3; tentative D call: TRBD1 (6 bases). Trimming took off 4 bases at V and 0 bases at J, with 14 bases between the two ends. The CDR3 is made up of 16 amino acids. The germline gives CDR1 SGHNT, CDR2 YYREEE (reference sequence). For the CDR3, the DNA is TGTGCCAGCAGCCCCAAACAGGGTTCCTCTGGAAACACCATATATTTT. It specifies CASSPKQGSSGNTIYF.

This clone turned up a few times. The genes are TRBV30 and TRBJ2-7; D unclear. The germline V gene encodes CDR1 GTSNPN and CDR2 SVGIG (reference sequence). V lost 2 bases, J lost 3 bases, and 5 bases lay in between. This CDR3 region has 11 residues. CDR3: CAWSLYYEQYF. CDR3 DNA sequence: TGTGCCTGGAGTCTGTACTACGAGCAGTACTTC.

The chain is built from TRBV7-6 and TRBJ1-2; 7 bases agree with TRBD1. The CDR3 is 15 amino acids. Per germline, CDR1 SGHVS and CDR2 FNYEAQ. V lost 2 bases and J lost 2; bases outside the gene matches: 5. CDR3 amino acids: CASSLTAGGNYGYTF. The CDR3 nucleotides read TGTGCCAGCAGCTTAACGGCAGGGGGGAACTATGGCTACACCTTC.

This chain joins TRBV30 and TRBJ1-2; D gene ambiguous. Germline CDR1 is GTSNPN and CDR2 is SVGIG (reference sequence). CDR3 length: 15 residues. The germline V and J ends were trimmed by 4 bases and 7 bases, with 22 bases remaining between them. CDR3 nucleotides: TGTGCCTGGACCACCAAGGGAGGAATGGGCAGTGGCTACACCTTC. Amino acid sequence: CAWTTKGGMGSGYTF.

This chain connects TRBV2 to TRBJ2-1; 7 nucleotides match TRBD1. V gave up 6 bases and J gave up 0 bases; unmatched junction bases: 2. CDR3 length: 14 amino acids. Germline V CDR1 and CDR2: SNHLY, FYNNEI. Written as DNA, the CDR3 is TGTGCCAGCAGGGACAGGAGCTCCTACAATGAGCAGTTCTTC. Protein product: CASRDRSSYNEQFF.

The chain joins TRBV30 to TRBJ2-1; 7 bases match TRBD2. J gave up 0 bases and V 4 bases, and 12 bases lay outside the gene matches. Per germline, CDR1 GTSNPN and CDR2 SVGIG (reference sequence). The CDR3 consists of 17 residues. The CDR3 is CAWTPPAGVSSYNEQFF. The CDR3 DNA is TGTGCCTGGACCCCGCCCGCGGGGGTGAGCTCCTACAATGAGCAGTTCTTC.

The genes are TRBV19 and TRBJ1-1; 11 nucleotides align to TRBD1. The V and J ends lost 5 bases and 7 bases, in that order; junction bases with no gene match: 12. The length of the CDR3 is 16 residues. CDR1 is LNHDA and CDR2 is SQIVND in the germline V gene (reference sequence). CDR3 bases: TGTGCCAGTAGTCCAAGGACAGGGGGCGTTGTGGATGAAGCTTTCTTT. Protein sequence: CASSPRTGGVVDEAFF.

V and J are TRBV7-9 and TRBJ1-2; D is possibly TRBD1 (6 bases). Germline V lookup: CDR1 SEHNR, CDR2 FQNEAQ (reference sequence). Trimming cost V 0 bases and J 5 bases, with 16 bases left between them. There are 16 residues in the CDR3. The CDR3 here is CASSLAQGRALYGYTF. DNA of the CDR3: TGTGCCAGCAGCTTAGCCCAGGGGCGGGCTCTATATGGCTACACCTTC.